Each of the 30 T cell receptor beta chains below was sequenced from the same sample in a study of blood T cell repertoires in COVID-19. Profiled with immunoSEQ multiplex PCR; TCRdb holds only in-frame clones, not every one. The repertoire holds around 58,000 clones, 90% to 95% seen once, with 7.3% in the top ten. The sample was peripheral blood. These receptors were collected from a woman aged 55-69 years with active or convalescent COVID-19.

The chain employs TRBV9 and TRBJ1-1; 9 bases map to TRBD1. Germline V lookup: CDR1 SGDLS, CDR2 YYNGEE. CDR3 length: 14 residues. J lost 7 bases, V lost 0 bases, and 4 bases had no gene match. The CDR3 DNA sequence: TGTGCCAGCAGCGTAGCCCCGGACAGGGGTGAAGCTTTCTTT. It codes for CASSVAPDRGEAFF.

In the case of this clone: Sequence at one end of the junction differs from germline and may be a read error. The chain combines TRBV5-1 with TRBJ1-1; 7 bases are shared with TRBD1. Looked up from germline, CDR1 is SGHRS and CDR2 is YFSETQ. The CDR3 covers 15 residues. The CDR3 nucleotides read TGCGCCAGCACCTTGGGGGACAGAGAGTTCACTGAAGCTTTCTTT. It is translated as CASTLGDREFTEAFF.

The J gene is TRBJ2-1, the V gene TRBV27; 8 bases agree with TRBD2. Unmatched junction bases numbered 1, after V lost 0 bases and J lost 0 bases. Germline-derived CDR1 and CDR2 are MNHEY and SMNVEV (reference sequence). The CDR3 consists of 16 residues. CDR3 bases: TGTGCCAGCAGTTTATCGGCGGGGGGCTCCTACAATGAGCAGTTCTTC. This translates into CASSLSAGGSYNEQFF.

The chain employs TRBV6-1 and TRBJ2-1; TRBD2 matches 9 bases. CDR3 length: 17 residues. Germline values: CDR1 MNHNS, CDR2 SASEGT. V gave up 0 bases and J gave up 8 bases; unmatched junction bases: 11. The CDR3 reads CASSEAPSGALGDEQFF. CDR3 nucleotide sequence: TGTGCCAGCAGTGAAGCCCCTAGCGGGGCCCTGGGGGATGAGCAGTTCTTC.

This rearrangement joins TRBV28 to TRBJ2-7; 16 bases map to TRBD2. The junction had 12 bases not matched to a gene; V was cut back by 4 bases and J by 12 bases. This CDR3 contains 16 residues. Germline values: CDR1 MDHEN, CDR2 SYDVKM. The chain's CDR3 is CASSSNPGTSGRAGYF. The CDR3 DNA follows: TGTGCCAGCAGTTCTAATCCCGGGACTAGCGGGAGGGCCGGGTACTTC. The full variable domain, completed using reference TRBV28 and TRBJ2-7, is DVKVTQSSRYLVKRTGEKVFLECVQDMDHENMFWYRQDPGLGLRLIYFSYDVKMKEKGDIPEGYSVSREKKERFSLILESASTNQTSMYLCASSSNPGTSGRAGYFGPGTRLTVT.

The rearrangement uses TRBV3-1 (or the pseudogene TRBV3-2) and TRBJ2-7; 7 bases match TRBD2. The CDR3 has 11 residues. The junction had 4 bases not matched to a gene; V was cut back by 1 base and J by 13 bases. Germline-derived CDR1 and CDR2 are LGHDT and YNNKEL (reference sequence). The DNA of the CDR3 is TGTGCCAGCAGCCAAGGCGAGCGGGAATACTTC. As protein: CASSQGEREYF.

The gene calls are TRBV2 and TRBJ1-5, with D unclear. The CDR3 totals 15 residues. Germline V gives CDR1 SNHLY, CDR2 FYNNEI. V was cut by 5 bases and J by 4 bases, with 15 bases left in between. The chain's CDR3 is CASSPWEGGNQPQHF. The DNA of the CDR3 is TGTGCCAGCAGTCCCTGGGAGGGCGGGAATCAGCCCCAGCATTTT.

This clone was seen only once. The V call is TRBV19, the J call TRBJ2-6, with 8 bases aligning to TRBD1. CDR3 size: 16 residues. J was trimmed by 4 bases and V by 9 bases; bases with no gene match: 11. Per germline, CDR1 LNHDA and CDR2 SQIVND (reference sequence). CDR3 sequence: CASRPQGAKGANVLTF. The CDR3 DNA reads TGTGCCAGCCGACCCCAGGGGGCGAAAGGGGCCAACGTCCTGACTTTC.

The V and J genes are TRBV6-1 and TRBJ2-7; 8 positions agree with TRBD2. Germline V gene sequence: CDR1 MNHNS, CDR2 SASEGT. There are 15 residues in the CDR3. V lost 2 bases and J lost 6; bases outside the gene matches: 9. The CDR3 protein is CASSESGTRLSEQYF. CDR3 nucleotide sequence: TGTGCCAGCAGTGAATCGGGGACTAGACTCTCCGAGCAGTACTTC.

The CDR3 DNA reads as TGTGCCAGCAGCTTAGTGCAGGGAAGCGAGCAGTACTTC. Protein product: CASSLVQGSEQYF. The chain recombines TRBV7-7 with TRBJ2-7; weak D call: TRBD1 (5 bases). In germline, CDR1 is SSHAT, CDR2 FNYEAQ (reference sequence). This CDR3 has 13 amino acids. Deletions cut 1 base from V and 6 bases from J, with 10 bases between. Variable domain in full (rest from reference TRBV7-7 and TRBJ2-7): GAGVSQSPRYKVTKRGQDVTLRCDPISSHATLYWYQQALGQGPEFLTYFNYEAQPDKSGLPSDRFSAERPEGSISTLTIQRTEQRDSAMYRCASSLVQGSEQYFGPGTRLTVT.

V is TRBV18 and J is TRBJ1-4; D unclear. The CDR3 is made up of 14 amino acids. Germline lookup yields CDR1 KGHSH and CDR2 LQKENI. The ends were cut back, 3 bases at V and 4 bases at J, with 9 bases in the middle. The CDR3 nucleotides are TGTGCCAGCTCACCCGAACAGCTTAATGAAAAACTGTTTTTT. Translation: CASSPEQLNEKLFF.

The chain couples TRBV11-2 to TRBJ2-3; tentative D call: TRBD2 (7 bases). CDR3 length: 14 residues. V dropped 7 bases and J dropped 2 bases, with 13 bases sitting between them. In germline, CDR1 is SGHAT, CDR2 FQNNGV. CDR3 sequence: CASTVGGLTDTQYF. DNA for the CDR3: TGTGCCAGCACCGTGGGGGGGCTCACAGATACGCAGTATTTT.

This chain uses TRBV28 with TRBJ2-3; 8 nucleotides match TRBD1. The CDR3 consists of 15 residues. V shed 2 bases, J shed 1 base, and the junction held 2 bases outside the gene matches. Germline V CDR1 and CDR2: MDHEN, SYDVKM. CDR3 protein: CASSLQTGGTDTQYF. CDR3 bases: TGTGCCAGCAGTTTACAGACAGGGGGCACAGATACGCAGTATTTT.

The chain carries TRBV19 and TRBJ1-2, with D possibly TRBD1 on 5 matching bases. Trimming took 3 bases from V and 4 from J, leaving 12 bases between them. The CDR3 covers 14 residues. The germline CDR1 and CDR2 sequences are LNHDA and SQIVND (reference sequence). The CDR3 protein is CASSIDRSLYGYTF. CDR3 nucleotide sequence: TGTGCCAGTAGTATCGACAGATCCCTCTATGGCTACACCTTC.

The CDR3 here is CASSERWRPQRETQYF. CDR3 bases: TGCGCCAGCAGTGAACGGTGGAGACCCCAGAGGGAGACCCAGTACTTC. J is TRBJ2-5 and V is TRBV10-1; the D is unclear. The CDR3 contains 16 residues. Trimming took off 3 bases at V and 5 bases at J, with 19 bases between the two ends. The germline V gene encodes CDR1 WNHNN and CDR2 SYGVQD (reference sequence).

The rearrangement joins TRBV6-6 to TRBJ2-7; 9 bases are shared with TRBD1. This CDR3 comprises 14 residues. After removal of 7 bases from V and 2 bases from J, the junction contained 6 bases not matched to a gene. CDR1 is MNHNY, CDR2 SVGAGI, per germline (reference sequence). CDR3 loop: CASTQRQGAYEQYF. The CDR3 region has the DNA TGTGCCAGCACCCAAAGACAGGGGGCCTACGAGCAGTACTTC.

The chain combines TRBV6-5 with TRBJ2-7; D ambiguous. Deletions cut 5 bases from V and 3 bases from J, with 8 bases between. Germline V CDR1 and CDR2: MNHEY, SVGAGI. CDR3 length equals 12 residues. CDR3 nucleotide sequence: TGTGCCAGCAGTACATCAGGCTACGAGCAGTACTTC. It yields the protein CASSTSGYEQYF.

The CDR3 coding sequence is TGTGCCAGCCGTAGGACTAGCGGGGGCGAGCAGTACTTC. This translates into CASRRTSGGEQYF. This chain joins TRBV28 and TRBJ2-7; 13 nucleotides match TRBD2. This CDR3 has 13 residues. Germline CDR1 MDHEN, CDR2 SYDVKM. V lost 8 bases to trimming and J lost 6 bases; unmatched junction nucleotides: 4.

This chain connects TRBV7-8 to TRBJ1-2, with D possibly being TRBD1 (5 bases). Trimming took off 5 bases at V and 2 bases at J, with 9 bases between the two ends. This CDR3 comprises 13 residues. Germline CDR1 reads SGHVS; CDR2 reads FQNEAQ. CDR3 coding DNA: TGTGCCAGCAGCGCGCAGGGAAACTATGGCTACACCTTC. Its protein is CASSAQGNYGYTF.

In its sample, this clone was seen once. The rearrangement uses TRBV19 and TRBJ2-2; D is unresolved. The CDR3 spans 12 residues. The V and J ends lost 3 bases and 7 bases respectively, with 6 bases between them. Germline values: CDR1 LNHDA, CDR2 SQIVND (reference sequence). The CDR3 coding sequence is TGTGCCAGTAGTATGCAACTCGGGGAGCTGTTTTTT. Translation gives CASSMQLGELFF.

The V call is TRBV15, the J call TRBJ1-5; unclear D gene. CDR3 length: 13 amino acids. In germline, CDR1 is LNHNV, CDR2 YYDKDF (reference sequence). Trimming took 0 bases from V and 7 from J, leaving 7 bases between them. CDR3: CATSRDKEQPQHF. For the CDR3, the DNA is TGTGCCACCAGCAGAGATAAGGAGCAGCCCCAGCATTTT.

The rearrangement uses TRBV30 and TRBJ2-1; 10 bases agree with TRBD2. The CDR3 has 17 residues. V lost 0 bases, J lost 0 bases, and 5 bases stayed unmatched. The germline gives CDR1 GTSNPN, CDR2 SVGIG (reference sequence). CDR3 bases: TGTGCCTGGAGTGTACCCAGCGGGGGGGCCTCCTACAATGAGCAGTTCTTC. As protein: CAWSVPSGGASYNEQFF.

CDR3 protein: CASSIEQGTEAFF. The CDR3 nucleotides read TGTGCCAGTAGTATTGAACAGGGTACTGAAGCTTTCTTT. The rearrangement links TRBV19 to TRBJ1-1; D might be TRBD1 (6 bases). The CDR3 length is 13 residues. Germline values: CDR1 LNHDA, CDR2 SQIVND (reference sequence). V dropped 3 bases and J dropped 5 bases, with 10 bases sitting between them.

This chain links TRBV5-5 with TRBJ1-3; 8 bases fit TRBD1. Germline lookup yields CDR1 SGHKS and CDR2 YYEKEE (reference sequence). The CDR3 runs 15 residues. Trimming cost V 1 base and J 2 bases; bases outside gene matches: 2. The CDR3 sequence: CASSLQGAAGNTIYF. The CDR3, as DNA: TGTGCCAGCAGCTTGCAGGGGGCTGCTGGAAACACCATATATTTT. The full variable domain, with the rest looked up from reference TRBV5-5 and TRBJ1-3, is DAGVTQSPTHLIKTRGQQVTLRCSPISGHKSVSWYQQVLGQGPQFIFQYYEKEERGRGNFPDRFSARQFPNYSSELNVNALLLGDSALYLCASSLQGAAGNTIYFGEGSWLTVV.

The chain joins TRBV4-1 to TRBJ1-4; possibly TRBD1 for D (6 bases). Germline V gene sequence: CDR1 MGHRA, CDR2 YSYEKL. Between the trimmed V and J ends, which lost 3 bases and 5 bases, there was a span of 13 bases. The CDR3 consists of 15 residues. Here the CDR3 reads CASSHLQGTNEKLFF. The CDR3 region has the DNA TGCGCCAGCAGCCACTTACAGGGTACCAATGAAAAACTGTTTTTT.

The V call is TRBV7-3, the J call TRBJ2-2, with D unresolved. The V and J ends lost 3 bases and 5 bases respectively, with 7 bases between them. CDR3 length: 13 amino acids. Germline V gene sequence: CDR1 SGHTA, CDR2 FQGTGA. CDR3 protein: CASSLVETGELFF. The DNA for the CDR3 is TGTGCCAGCAGCTTGGTGGAGACCGGGGAGCTGTTTTTT.

This clone was seen only once. The rearrangement joins TRBV28 to TRBJ1-3; the D gene is possibly TRBD1 (6 bases). Trimming removed 8 bases from V and 0 bases from J, with 20 bases in between. This CDR3 is built from 17 residues. Germline CDR1 MDHEN, CDR2 SYDVKM. The CDR3 here is CASCRGPRPNSGNTIYF. The DNA for the CDR3 is TGTGCCAGCTGCAGGGGCCCGAGACCGAACTCTGGAAACACCATATATTTT.

The rearrangement links TRBV30 to TRBJ1-2, with D unresolved. Per germline, CDR1 GTSNPN and CDR2 SVGIG (reference sequence). The CDR3 sequence is 15 residues long. Trimming removed 4 bases from V and 0 bases from J, with 15 bases in between. The CDR3 sequence is CAWKVVGRANYGYTF. CDR3 nucleotide sequence: TGTGCCTGGAAAGTCGTGGGGAGGGCTAACTATGGCTACACCTTC.

The count of this clone is one. This sequence joins TRBV6-5 and TRBJ2-7, with D maybe TRBD2 (5 bases). The CDR3 is made up of 14 amino acids. CDR1 and CDR2 (germline): MNHEY, SVGAGI. V lost 7 bases to trimming and J lost 1 base, with 14 bases between them. The CDR3 loop reads CASKASSPSYEQYF. CDR3 nucleotide sequence: TGTGCCAGCAAGGCTTCTAGCCCATCCTACGAGCAGTACTTC.

This clone has only one observation. The genes are TRBV18 and TRBJ1-5; TRBD1 might be the D (6 bases). The CDR3 length is 17 residues. Germline CDR1 reads KGHSH; CDR2 reads LQKENI. The ends were cut back, 5 bases at V and 2 bases at J, with 19 bases in the middle. CDR3 bases: TGTGCCAGCTCAACAAACCCCCCGGGGGGCGGCAATCAGCCCCAGCATTTT. Amino acids: CASSTNPPGGGNQPQHF.